The 20 T cell receptor beta chains presented below share a single source sample, sequenced in a study of blood T cell repertoires in COVID-19. Sequenced by immunoSEQ multiplex PCR; TCRdb stores in-frame clones only, minus some. The sample includes around 33,000 clones, 80% to 95% seen only once; the top ten take about 21%. Sample: peripheral blood. These receptors were obtained from a man aged 80 or over with acute or convalescent COVID-19.

The rearrangement joins TRBV19 to TRBJ1-1, with D possibly being TRBD1 (6 bases). CDR1 and CDR2 from the germline V gene are LNHDA and SQIVND (reference sequence). The CDR3 runs 15 residues. V lost 0 bases and J 3 bases, leaving 11 bases between the germline ends. Here the CDR3 reads CASSIDRGGHTEAFF. The CDR3 coding sequence is TGTGCCAGTAGTATAGATCGGGGGGGGCACACTGAAGCTTTCTTT.

This chain links TRBV27 with TRBJ1-2, with TRBD1 matching over 10 bases. Germline CDR1 reads MNHEY; CDR2 reads SMNVEV (reference sequence). The CDR3 length is 14 residues. V lost 8 bases to trimming and J lost 7 bases; unmatched junction nucleotides: 10. The chain's CDR3 is CASFLKDRGVGYTF. DNA of the CDR3: TGTGCCAGCTTTTTAAAGGACAGGGGGGTTGGCTACACCTTC.

The V gene is TRBV30, the J gene TRBJ1-1; no clear D. Deletions cut 2 bases from V and 2 bases from J, with 12 bases between. Germline-derived CDR1 and CDR2 are GTSNPN and SVGIG (reference sequence). The CDR3 totals 14 residues. The CDR3 nucleotides read TGTGCCTGGAGTTCAGGCTCAAGTAACACTGAAGCTTTCTTT. It yields the protein CAWSSGSSNTEAFF.

The chain carries TRBV3-1 (or the pseudogene TRBV3-2) and TRBJ2-7; no definite D call. This CDR3 spans 13 amino acids. Trimming took off 2 bases at V and 2 bases at J, with 7 bases between the two ends. Per germline, CDR1 LGHDT and CDR2 YNNKEL (reference sequence). The DNA of the CDR3 is TGTGCCAGCAGCCAATTACAAACCTACGAGCAGTACTTC. Its protein product is CASSQLQTYEQYF.

J is TRBJ1-1 and V is TRBV6-1; D remains unclear. The CDR3 extends over 13 amino acids. V gave up 2 bases and J gave up 4 bases, with 8 bases separating them. CDR1 is MNHNS and CDR2 is SASEGT in the germline V gene. As DNA, the CDR3 is TGTGCCAGCAGTGAAAGCCGGGGCACTGAAGCTTTCTTT. It encodes CASSESRGTEAFF.

The chain has TRBV19 and TRBJ1-1, with D maybe TRBD1 (6 bases). Between the trimmed V and J ends, which lost 6 bases and 4 bases, there was a span of 12 bases. Germline V CDR1 and CDR2: LNHDA, SQIVND (reference sequence). CDR3 length: 13 residues. The CDR3 loop reads CASSTQGTTEAFF. CDR3 nucleotide sequence: TGTGCCAGTAGCACACAGGGAACCACTGAAGCTTTCTTT.

The V call is TRBV2, the J call TRBJ1-2; the match to TRBD1 covers 8 bases. The CDR3 is 16 residues long. CDR1 is SNHLY and CDR2 is FYNNEI in the germline V gene. The V segment lost 6 bases and the J segment 6 bases; nucleotides outside the gene matches: 15. The CDR3 DNA follows: TGTGCCAGCAGCCGAGGATTAAGGACAGGGACCCATGGCTACACCTTC. It is translated as CASSRGLRTGTHGYTF.

This chain uses TRBV18 with TRBJ1-4, with TRBD1 matching over 7 bases. Trimming at V came to 3 bases and at J to 8 bases, leaving 3 bases not matched to a gene. In germline, CDR1 is KGHSH, CDR2 LQKENI. This CDR3 is 13 amino acids long. The CDR3, as DNA: TGTGCCAGCTCACCTACAGGGGAGGAAAAACTGTTTTTT. Its protein product is CASSPTGEEKLFF.

This rearrangement joins TRBV27 to TRBJ1-2, with a possible D match to TRBD1 (6 bases). The ends were cut back, 9 bases at V and 3 bases at J, with 17 bases in the middle. Germline V CDR1 and CDR2: MNHEY, SMNVEV (reference sequence). The length of the CDR3 is 14 residues. For the CDR3, the DNA is TGTGCCAGTAAATTACAGGGTTCGGACTATGGCTACACCTTC. It translates to CASKLQGSDYGYTF.

The V and J genes are TRBV7-9 and TRBJ2-1; 9 positions agree with TRBD2. CDR3 length equals 14 residues. The germline CDR1 and CDR2 sequences are SEHNR and FQNEAQ (reference sequence). J was trimmed by 4 bases and V by 7 bases; bases with no gene match: 5. This CDR3 reads CASKSSGSYNEQFF. CDR3 nucleotide sequence: TGTGCCAGCAAGAGTAGCGGGAGTTACAATGAGCAGTTCTTC.

The rearrangement uses TRBV5-1 and TRBJ2-1; 13 bases are a match to TRBD2. This CDR3 region has 17 residues. Per the germline V gene, CDR1 is SGHRS and CDR2 is YFSETQ. J gave up 7 bases and V 1 base, and 8 bases lay outside the gene matches. The CDR3 loop reads CASSLHGTSGVVNEQFF. The CDR3 DNA follows: TGCGCCAGCAGCTTGCACGGGACTAGCGGGGTAGTAAATGAGCAGTTCTTC.

The chain carries TRBV5-6 and TRBJ2-2; 7 bases are shared with TRBD1. The CDR3 covers 14 residues. CDR1 is SGHDT, CDR2 YYEEEE, per germline. V was pared by 2 bases and J by 7 bases, with 5 bases of the junction left unmatched. Here the CDR3 reads CASSFDRAGGELFF. The CDR3 DNA reads as TGTGCCAGCAGCTTTGACAGGGCCGGCGGGGAGCTGTTTTTT.

The sample holds one count of this clone. This chain links TRBV5-1 with TRBJ2-7, with D unclear. The V and J ends lost 1 base and 7 bases respectively, with 12 bases between them. The germline V gene has CDR1 SGHRS and CDR2 YFSETQ. The CDR3 has 13 amino acids. CDR3 sequence reads: CASSLFTSGEQYF. CDR3 in DNA: TGCGCCAGCAGCTTGTTCACGAGTGGTGAGCAGTACTTC.

Only one count was recorded for this clone. The chain joins TRBV18 to TRBJ1-2; D is unresolved. There are 14 residues in the CDR3. The ends were cut back, 1 base at V and 2 bases at J, with 8 bases in the middle. The germline V gene has CDR1 KGHSH and CDR2 LQKENI. CDR3 sequence (DNA): TGTGCCAGCTCACCACAGACACAAAACTATGGCTACACCTTC. Amino acids: CASSPQTQNYGYTF.

The chain couples TRBV5-6 to TRBJ2-3; TRBD2 matches 7 bases. The CDR3 is 15 amino acids. Germline CDR1 and CDR2: SGHDT and YYEEEE. Trimming removed 0 bases from V and 2 bases from J; junction bases left unmatched: 3. CDR3 amino acids: CASSLAAGVTDTQYF. CDR3 DNA: TGTGCCAGCAGCTTGGCGGCGGGGGTCACAGATACGCAGTATTTT.

The rearrangement uses TRBV18 and TRBJ2-7; possibly TRBD2 for D (6 bases). V lost 3 bases to trimming and J lost 2 bases, with 14 bases between them. CDR3 length equals 15 residues. The germline CDR1 and CDR2 sequences are KGHSH and LQKENI. CDR3 sequence (DNA): TGTGCCAGCTCACCCGGGGGACTCCCGACCTACGAGCAGTACTTC. Residues: CASSPGGLPTYEQYF.

This clone was picked up one time. This sequence joins TRBV28 and TRBJ2-7; D gene ambiguous. Trimming took off 7 bases at V and 3 bases at J, with 19 bases between the two ends. This CDR3 has 15 amino acids. Germline CDR1 reads MDHEN; CDR2 reads SYDVKM. The chain's CDR3 is CASTRAGQAIYEQYF. CDR3 DNA: TGTGCCAGCACCCGTGCTGGCCAGGCAATCTACGAGCAGTACTTC. Supplemented by reference TRBV28 and TRBJ2-7, the full variable domain reads DVKVTQSSRYLVKRTGEKVFLECVQDMDHENMFWYRQDPGLGLRLIYFSYDVKMKEKGDIPEGYSVSREKKERFSLILESASTNQTSMYLCASTRAGQAIYEQYFGPGTRLTVT.

The rearrangement uses TRBV19 and TRBJ1-5; 9 nucleotides line up with TRBD1. Per germline, CDR1 LNHDA and CDR2 SQIVND (reference sequence). This CDR3 has 16 residues. With V trimmed by 3 bases and J by 4 bases, 7 bases remained unmatched. This CDR3 is CASSMGMGQGNQPQHF. CDR3 sequence (DNA): TGTGCCAGTAGTATGGGGATGGGACAGGGAAATCAGCCCCAGCATTTT.

The chain links TRBV10-3 to TRBJ1-1; maybe TRBD1 (5 bases). The ends were cut back, 2 bases at V and 5 bases at J, with 9 bases in the middle. The CDR3 consists of 13 residues. Germline values: CDR1 ENHRY, CDR2 SYGVKD. CDR3 DNA: TGTGCCATCAGTGAGGGAGGGGAAACTGAAGCTTTCTTT. It translates to CAISEGGETEAFF.

This clone was observed once. This chain connects TRBV2 to TRBJ1-1, with TRBD1 matching 7 bases. V shed 3 bases, J shed 1 base, and the junction held 5 bases outside the gene matches. CDR3 length: 15 residues. Germline CDR1 and CDR2: SNHLY and FYNNEI. The CDR3, as DNA: TGTGCCAGCAGTGATAAGACAGGGAGGAACACTGAAGCTTTCTTT. Protein: CASSDKTGRNTEAFF.